The next 27 T cell receptor beta chains were all read from a single sample in a study of response to subunit inactivated influenza vaccine. TCRdb re-called the RT-PCR reads through MiXCR, storing one row per CDR3 protein. This sample has hundreds of thousands of distinct CDR3 sequences, with around 15% found just once. The sample consisted of PBMCs from blood, taken approximately 15 days before vaccination. These receptors came from a middle-aged man who received an inactivated influenza vaccine.

CDR3 nucleotide sequence: TGCAGTGCTAGACCGGACGGTTCCTACGAGCAGTACTTC. This encodes CSARPDGSYEQYF. The chain uses TRBV20-1 and TRBJ2-7; D remains ambiguous. Trimming pared 2 bases from V and 1 base from J, leaving 9 bases between. Germline assignment: CDR1 DFQATT and CDR2 SNEGSKA (reference sequence). CDR3 size: 13 residues.

This clonotype was found a few times. The rearrangement links TRBV11-2 to TRBJ2-3; 10 nucleotides line up with TRBD2. Losses at the gene ends were 8 bases for V and 5 bases for J; bases not matched to a gene: 7. Germline V gene data show CDR1 as SGHAT and CDR2 as FQNNGV. The CDR3 loop spans 14 amino acids. As DNA, the CDR3 is TGTGCCAGCCTTACCTGGACTAGCGGAGATACGCAGTATTTT. It is translated as CASLTWTSGDTQYF.

This clonotype came up a few times. The chain couples TRBV20-1 to TRBJ2-7, with 9 nucleotides matching TRBD2. CDR1 DFQATT and CDR2 SNEGSKA come from the germline V gene (reference sequence). The CDR3 is made up of 14 amino acids. The trim removed 5 bases at V and 5 bases at J, leaving 10 bases unmatched. CDR3 region: CSASLAGVDHEQYF. The DNA for the CDR3 is TGCAGTGCTTCCTTAGCGGGAGTAGACCACGAGCAGTACTTC.

This clonotype was seen ten or more times. The chain links TRBV7-2 to TRBJ2-1; the D gene could be TRBD1 or TRBD2 (5 bases each). Looked up from germline, CDR1 is SGHTA and CDR2 is FQGNSA. Trimming cost V 5 bases and J 14 bases, with 25 bases left between them. The CDR3 has 15 amino acids. CDR3 residues: CASSPEGGGEGLKFF. CDR3 in DNA: TGTGCCAGCAGCCCAGAAGGTGGTGGTGAGGGGTTAAAGTTCTTC.

The gene calls are TRBV4-3 and TRBJ1-1; D is unclear. Trimming took 1 base from V and 6 from J, leaving 9 bases between them. Germline CDR1 is LGHNA and CDR2 is YSLEER. This CDR3 is 13 amino acids long. CDR3 in amino acids: CASSQVPRAEAFF. The DNA of the CDR3 is TGCGCCAGCAGCCAAGTCCCGAGGGCTGAAGCTTTCTTT.

This clonotype was seen a few times. V and J are TRBV12-5 and TRBJ2-5; unclear D gene. The CDR3 spans 12 residues. V gave up 1 base and J gave up 4 bases, with 4 bases separating them. Germline V CDR1 and CDR2: LGHNT, FRNRAP. In DNA, the CDR3 is TGTGCTAGTGGTTTGGACAGAGAGACCCAGTACTTC. As protein: CASGLDRETQYF.

This clonotype was recorded a few times. The chain is built from TRBV6-2 or TRBV6-3 and TRBJ1-1; D unclear. Trimming pared 8 bases from V and 1 base from J, leaving 17 bases between. Germline lookup yields CDR1 MNHEY and CDR2 SVGEGT. The CDR3 is 15 amino acids. The CDR3 reads CASHYSGGGNTEAFF. DNA for the CDR3: TGTGCCAGCCATTACTCGGGCGGAGGGAACACTGAAGCTTTCTTT.

This clonotype was counted at least ten times. The V call is TRBV4-3, the J call TRBJ2-7, with D perhaps matching TRBD1 or TRBD2 (6 bases each). Germline V gene lookup returns CDR1 LGHNA and CDR2 YSLEER. V gave up 1 base and J gave up 7 bases, with 20 bases separating them. This CDR3 comprises 16 residues. In nucleotides, the CDR3 is TGCGCCAGCAGCCAAGCCCGCGGGACAAGAGTGGAGGAGCAGTACTTC. It specifies CASSQARGTRVEEQYF.

The genes are TRBV7-8 and TRBJ2-3; the match to TRBD2 covers 13 bases. Per the germline V gene, CDR1 is SGHVS and CDR2 is FQNEAQ. J lost 0 bases, V lost 5 bases, and 5 bases had no gene match. The CDR3 has 17 residues. CDR3 sequence reads: CASSAGLAGLSTDTQYF. CDR3 DNA: TGTGCCAGCAGCGCGGGACTAGCGGGACTAAGCACAGATACGCAGTATTTT.

This clonotype was seen a handful of times. The chain employs TRBV20-1 and TRBJ2-7, with 8 bases identical to TRBD1. Looked up from germline, CDR1 is DFQATT and CDR2 is SNEGSKA (reference sequence). CDR3 length: 14 residues. The V gene end was trimmed by 1 base and the J gene end by 0 bases; junction bases not matched to a gene: 2. CDR3 DNA sequence: TGCAGTGCTAGAGGGACAGGGCGCTCCTACGAGCAGTACTTC. Residues: CSARGTGRSYEQYF.

The chain is built from TRBV7-2 and TRBJ2-7; possibly TRBD1 or TRBD2 for D (6 bases each). The CDR3 contains 15 residues. Deletions cut 2 bases from V and 2 bases from J, with 13 bases between. The V gene's germline CDR1 is SGHTA and CDR2 FQGNSA. The CDR3 sequence is CASSLSRGAAYEQYF. In nucleotides, the CDR3 is TGTGCCAGCAGCTTATCGAGGGGGGCAGCCTACGAGCAGTACTTC.

This chain joins TRBV20-1 and TRBJ2-5; D uncertain. Germline CDR1 is DFQATT and CDR2 is SNEGSKA (reference sequence). CDR3 length: 13 residues. Trimming shortened V by 6 bases and J by 1 base, and 12 bases separated the two germline ends. CDR3 sequence: CSAGPPPQETQYF. The CDR3 bases are TGCAGTGCCGGGCCTCCGCCCCAAGAGACCCAGTACTTC.

The table lists this clonotype with a few counts. The rearrangement uses TRBV5-1 and TRBJ2-5; D is unresolved. The germline V gene encodes CDR1 SGHRS and CDR2 YFSETQ. Trimming removed 0 bases at V and 1 base at J, with 7 bases between. The CDR3 runs to 14 residues. This chain's CDR3 is CASSLGWAQETQYF. CDR3 bases: TGCGCCAGCAGCTTGGGTTGGGCCCAAGAGACCCAGTACTTC.

This chain links TRBV10-2 with TRBJ2-7; no clear D gene. CDR1 and CDR2 from the germline V gene are WSHSY and SAAADI. The CDR3 contains 14 residues. The V and J ends lost 10 bases and 2 bases respectively, with 18 bases between them. For the CDR3, the DNA is TGCGCCATCCCCCCCCTCAGATCAGCCTACGAGCAGTACTTC. It encodes CAIPPLRSAYEQYF.

The chain couples TRBV4-3 to TRBJ2-7, with D perhaps TRBD1 (5 bases). Germline V CDR1 and CDR2: LGHNA, YSLEER. The CDR3 contains 14 residues. Trimming pared 1 base from V and 3 bases from J, leaving 10 bases between. CDR3 residues: CASSQGSQGYEQYF. The CDR3 nucleotides read TGCGCCAGCAGCCAAGGGTCCCAGGGCTACGAGCAGTACTTC.

This clonotype was picked up a small number of times. The chain uses TRBV6-1 and TRBJ2-7; the match to TRBD2 covers 10 bases. This CDR3 has 15 residues. The junction had 8 bases not matched to a gene; V was cut back by 6 bases and J by 3 bases. Germline CDR1 is MNHNS and CDR2 is SASEGT. CDR3 sequence: CASSPSGSLFYEQYF. The CDR3 DNA reads as TGTGCCAGCAGCCCTAGCGGGAGTCTTTTCTACGAGCAGTACTTC.

This clonotype showed up just a few times. The V and J genes are TRBV29-1 and TRBJ2-1; the D is unclear. V was pared by 3 bases and J by 0 bases, with 15 bases between. The CDR3 totals 16 residues. Germline loops: CDR1 SQVTM, CDR2 ANQGSEA. The CDR3 here is CSVDRVTLISYNEQFF. The CDR3 DNA follows: TGCAGCGTTGACCGGGTGACACTCATCTCCTACAATGAGCAGTTCTTC.

The chain couples TRBV11-2 to TRBJ2-3, with 9 bases matching TRBD2. The CDR3 is 16 amino acids. Germline V lookup: CDR1 SGHAT, CDR2 FQNNGV. The V segment lost 2 bases and the J segment 5 bases; nucleotides outside the gene matches: 8. CDR3 DNA: TGTGCCAGCAGCTTAACCCGCGGGGGGGCGGGAGATACGCAGTATTTT. It codes for CASSLTRGGAGDTQYF.

This clonotype was counted only a few times. V gene TRBV12-3 or TRBV12-4 combines with J gene TRBJ2-7; D gene uncertain. The CDR3 runs 16 residues. The V end lost 1 base, the J end lost 5 bases, and 18 bases lay between the germline ends. The CDR3 DNA follows: TGTGCCAGCAGTTTAGTGAAACGGTCGCTTGGACACGAGCAGTACTTC. Protein product: CASSLVKRSLGHEQYF.

J is TRBJ1-1 and V is TRBV20-1; D remains ambiguous. The CDR3 runs to 12 residues. V was shortened by 6 bases and J by 2 bases, with 10 bases between the two germline ends. The germline V gene encodes CDR1 DFQATT and CDR2 SNEGSKA (reference sequence). In nucleotides, the CDR3 is TGCAGTGCAAGGTCGCCTAACACTGAAGCTTTCTTT. This translates into CSARSPNTEAFF.

The table lists this clonotype with a few counts. This chain uses TRBV10-3 with TRBJ2-1; D is possibly TRBD1 (5 bases). Germline V gives CDR1 ENHRY, CDR2 SYGVKD. V was clipped by 3 bases and J by 4 bases, with 16 bases between them. This CDR3 comprises 16 residues. CDR3 region: CAISELAGRLYNEQFF. CDR3 nucleotide sequence: TGTGCCATCAGTGAATTGGCAGGGCGACTTTACAATGAGCAGTTCTTC.

The DNA for the CDR3 is TGTGCCAGCAGCCTCCTGACAGGTCGTGGGTGGACCCAGTACTTC. This gives the protein CASSLLTGRGWTQYF. The chain employs TRBV11-2 and TRBJ2-5, with D possibly matching TRBD1 (6 bases). The V and J ends lost 5 bases and 7 bases respectively, with 20 bases between them. Per germline, CDR1 SGHAT and CDR2 FQNNGV. The CDR3 has 15 amino acids.

CDR3 DNA sequence: TGCAGTGCTAGCCGGGGCAGTGACGGCTACACCTTC. Translating gives CSASRGSDGYTF. This chain links TRBV20-1 with TRBJ1-2; TRBD1 is a possible D gene (5 bases). Looked up from germline, CDR1 is DFQATT and CDR2 is SNEGSKA (reference sequence). This CDR3 comprises 12 residues. Trimming cost V 3 bases and J 8 bases, with 13 bases left between them.

This clonotype occurred a few times. V is TRBV28 and J is TRBJ1-4; 7 bases fit TRBD1. The J segment lost 4 bases and the V segment lost 5 bases, leaving 7 bases of the junction unmatched. Germline assignment: CDR1 MDHEN and CDR2 SYDVKM. The CDR3 contains 15 residues. DNA for the CDR3: TGTGCCAGCAGTCCCCTCGACAGGGTTAATGAAAAACTGTTTTTT. It is translated as CASSPLDRVNEKLFF.

The chain has TRBV24-1 and TRBJ2-1; D call uncertain. The CDR3 loop spans 14 amino acids. In germline, CDR1 is KGHDR, CDR2 SFDVKD. With 6 bases removed from V and 4 bases from J, the gap between germline ends came to 12 bases. CDR3 protein: CATSPGNPYNEQFF. Here the CDR3 DNA reads TGTGCCACCAGTCCGGGCAACCCTTACAATGAGCAGTTCTTC.

CDR3 sequence (DNA): TGTGCCAGCAGCCAAAGGCTAGCGGTAATCACAGATACGCAGTATTTT. It encodes CASSQRLAVITDTQYF. The genes are TRBV7-6 and TRBJ2-3, with 7 bases fitting TRBD2. Unmatched junction bases numbered 10, after V lost 5 bases and J lost 2 bases. The CDR3 is made up of 16 amino acids. Germline CDR1 reads SGHVS; CDR2 reads FNYEAQ.

This clonotype was recorded once. One end of the junction is discordant with germline, which a read error may explain. This rearrangement joins TRBV20-1 to TRBJ2-7; D call uncertain. This CDR3 has 15 residues. Per germline, CDR1 DFQATT and CDR2 SNEGSKA (reference sequence). As DNA, the CDR3 is TGCAGTGCTAGATCTATTGGGGTTCCAGTCTACGAGCAGCACTTC. Its translation: CSARSIGVPVYEQHF.